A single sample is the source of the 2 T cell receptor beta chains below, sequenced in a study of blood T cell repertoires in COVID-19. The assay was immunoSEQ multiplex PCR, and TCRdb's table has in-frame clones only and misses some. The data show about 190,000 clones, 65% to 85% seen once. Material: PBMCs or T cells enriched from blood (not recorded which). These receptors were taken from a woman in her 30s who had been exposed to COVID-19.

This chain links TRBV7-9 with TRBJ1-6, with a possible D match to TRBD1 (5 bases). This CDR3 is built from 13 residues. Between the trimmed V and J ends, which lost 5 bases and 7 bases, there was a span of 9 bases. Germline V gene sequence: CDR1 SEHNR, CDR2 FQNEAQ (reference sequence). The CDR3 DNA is TGTGCCAGCAGCCGGGAGGGGAATTCACCCCTCCACTTT. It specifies CASSREGNSPLHF.

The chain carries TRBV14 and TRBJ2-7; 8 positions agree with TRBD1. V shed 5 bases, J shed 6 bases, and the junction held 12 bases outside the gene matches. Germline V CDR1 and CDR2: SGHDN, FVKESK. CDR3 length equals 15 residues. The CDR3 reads CASSSRDRSFFEQYF. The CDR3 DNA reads TGTGCCAGCAGCTCCCGGGACAGGTCCTTCTTCGAGCAGTACTTC. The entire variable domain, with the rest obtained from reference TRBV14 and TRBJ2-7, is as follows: EAGVTQFPSHSVIEKGQTVTLRCDPISGHDNLYWYRRVMGKEIKFLLHFVKESKQDESGMPNNRFLAERTGGTYSTLKVQPAELEDSGVYFCASSSRDRSFFEQYFGPGTRLTVT.